One T cell receptor beta chain is described in this entry. This clonotype has more than one count but fewer than ten. The target of this receptor is not known. Base quality data are lacking; no much larger clone is found one base away. Donors were 30 to 45 systemically healthy Caucasian individuals from Russia aged about 6 to 100 years. Each donor gave around 9.5 milliliters of peripheral blood, collected into EDTA-treated Vacutainer tubes. Ficoll-Paque density-gradient centrifugation was used to isolate PBMCs, with at least 6.5 million per sample. Total RNA, at least 5 micrograms per sample, was extracted from PBMCs with Trizol reagent. For every donor, flow cytometry on a PBMC aliquot measured the percentage of naive CD45RAhigh/CD27high T cells. These data come from a study of blood T cells in healthy people across ages (dated by TCRdb to between 2015 and 2017). Regarding the research as a whole: Template switching captured roughly one uniquely barcoded TCR beta cDNA molecule per two T cells in model experiments. Using deep sequencing normalized with unique cDNA molecular identifiers, the study measured how TCR beta repertoire diversity changes with age. Donors were grouped into four age groups: young (average roughly 15 years), middle-aged (roughly 38), aged (62) and long-lived (approximately 75). The study analyzed two additional independent replicas of 1 million unique cDNA reads from the same blood draw for two donors, one aged 18 to 29 and one aged 80 or older. General findings and caveats noted by the study authors: Conclusive comparison of naive and antigen-experienced compartments was prevented by the profiling of bulk unsorted PBMCs. A strong correlation was found between observed TCR beta diversity and the percentage of naive T cells measured by flow cytometry. Compared with the aged group, the long-lived group had more naive CD4+ T cells, fewer expanded clones and increased TCR diversity, suggesting age selection. Observed TCR beta diversity per million T cells fell roughly linearly with age, and a significant reduction was already apparent by age around 40. Because donor CMV infection status was unknown, age-related changes in expanded clonotypes were potentially confounded. Estimates of total diversity based on one million sequenced T cells were regarded as lower bounds and as underestimates.

Including the terminal cysteine and phenylalanine, the CDR3 comprises 16 residues. The only DNA kept is the CDR3, 48 bases in frame from the first base. Via the germline V gene, CDR1 is SGHVS and CDR2 FNYEAQ. V trim: 6 bases; J trim: 3 bases; unmatched bases: 8. To prepare the library, 5' RACE was applied. TCRdb lists the instrument as Illumina HiSeq 2500. A second PCR of about 7 to 12 cycles was run with a J-beta primer mix and a sample-barcoded 5' primer. A template-switch 5' adaptor carrying 12 random nucleotides introduced a unique molecular identifier onto each TCR beta cDNA molecule. At least 3 million CDR3-containing paired-end reads were obtained from each sample. First-strand cDNA was synthesized from all RNA with the Mint cDNA synthesis kit, primed by a TRBC-specific oligonucleotide. Following uracil-DNA glycosylase treatment, all cDNA underwent a first 18-cycle PCR with the universal primers M1SS and BC2_uni_R. In the paper's pipeline: Normalization of each sample was performed by random selection of 1 million high-quality reads, each carrying a distinct molecular identifier. Instead of being binned into consensus sequences, reads with shared molecular identifiers were discarded. MiTCR, run with a Q25 quality threshold and the strictest error-elimination algorithm, handled CDR3 identification, clonotype clustering and error correction. A nonparametric unseen species model with Euler transformation was used to estimate a lower bound on total TCR beta diversity. The raw public reads went through TCRdb reprocessing: fastp at Q25, MiXCR clone calling, in-frame beta chains kept. All rows with the same CDR3 protein become a single entry with the most common DNA and genes. These V and J calls derive from TCRdb rather than the authors' analysis. For this sample there are more than 900,000 distinct CDR3 sequences; under 30% appear just once. In total, the top ten clones hold 0.65% to 0.75% of the sample.

The sample was also reused in another study, on T cells of mothers and their children. Drawing on the second study: The donors were nine systemically healthy Caucasian individuals, made up of three mothers and their six children. cDNA synthesis used all of the extracted RNA, with approximately 1.4 ug of RNA in each 15 ul reaction. In the second PCR, the M1S primer added sample barcodes and 2-4 random nucleotides. Over 9.5 million TCR beta CDR3 reads were obtained for each mother, and millions of reads were obtained for each child. TCR recombination output is similarly shaped by thymic selection in related and unrelated pairs, with a minor effect exerted by inherited differences. Normalized repertoire overlap in related mother-child pairs was always slightly higher than in unrelated mother-child pairs, but the difference was never significant. No persistent microchimeric T cell clones were detected, at a sensitivity of roughly 96 clones per million clonotypes. To look for features that set related mother-child pairs apart from unrelated individuals, the researchers ran deep NGS to compare the TCR beta repertoires of mothers and children. On average, the children were approximately 11 +/- 4 years old, while the mothers were roughly 36 +/- 4 years old. Libraries were sequenced on Illumina HiSeq 2000 with 100+100 nt paired-end reads after adapter ligation with NEBNext reagents. To avoid cross-contamination, the mother libraries and the child libraries were prepared a month apart and sequenced in separate runs. Between roughly 500,000 and 2,300,000 distinct TCR beta clonotypes were identified per donor. Naive TCR beta clonotypes were estimated from low-frequency clonotypes matched to each donor's FACS-determined naive share, without sorting.

The sequence derives from a girl aged 2-10 years in good health. The chain is encoded by TRBV7-6 joined to TRBJ2-1, and TRBD1 aligns with 10 junction nucleotides. Sequencing was performed on blood. The CDR3 is CASSLPGTGDYNEQFF. The nucleotides read TGTGCCAGCAGTCTCCCCGGGACAGGGGACTACAATGAGCAGTTCTTC.